This T cell receptor beta chain was captured in a study of T cell changes during pregnancy in multiple sclerosis. Worth noting for this clone: The junction departs from germline at one end; a sequencing error may be responsible.

Some clones are missing from TCRdb's copy, which holds only in-frame ones; the method was immunoSEQ multiplex PCR. The table lists roughly 100,000 clones, 80% to 95% of them singletons, with around 3.2% in the top ten. The source was peripheral blood, collected in the second trimester of pregnancy. The source of this sequence is a female donor with multiple sclerosis, enrolled in a pregnancy study.

Here the CDR3 reads CASSLTGSTKQFF. CDR3 nucleotides: TGTGCTAGCAGCTTGACAGGATCCACGAAGCAGTTCTTC. The chain couples TRBV7-7 to TRBJ2-1, with TRBD1 as a possible D gene (6 bases). Germline CDR1 and CDR2: SSHAT and FNYEAQ (reference sequence). The CDR3 loop spans 13 amino acids.